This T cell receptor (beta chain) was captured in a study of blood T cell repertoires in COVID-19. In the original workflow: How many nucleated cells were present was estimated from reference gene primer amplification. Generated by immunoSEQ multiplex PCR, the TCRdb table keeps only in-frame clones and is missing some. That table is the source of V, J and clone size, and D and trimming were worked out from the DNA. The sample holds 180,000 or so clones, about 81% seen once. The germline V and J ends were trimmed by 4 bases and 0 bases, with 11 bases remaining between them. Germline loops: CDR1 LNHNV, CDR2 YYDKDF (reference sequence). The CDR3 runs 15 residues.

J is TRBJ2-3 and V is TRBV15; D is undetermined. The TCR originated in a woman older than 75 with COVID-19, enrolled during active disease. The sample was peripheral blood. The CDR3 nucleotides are TGTGCCACCAGCACCTATGACGGGAGCACAGATACGCAGTATTTT. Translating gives CATSTYDGSTDTQYF.